A single sample gave rise to the 28 T cell receptor beta chains below, sequenced in a study of blood T cell repertoires in COVID-19. Clones were sequenced by immunoSEQ multiplex PCR, and TCRdb holds only the in-frame ones, with some missing. The sample records fewer than 200,000 clones, approximately 85% being singletons. Material for sequencing was peripheral blood. The receptors here all came from a man aged 60 to 75 who had recovered from COVID-19.

The V call is TRBV7-2, the J call TRBJ2-7, with a weak D call TRBD2 (5 bases). V dropped 6 bases and J dropped 8 bases, with 14 bases sitting between them. CDR1 and CDR2 from the germline V gene are SGHTA and FQGNSA. This CDR3 comprises 12 residues. CDR3 amino acids: CASSPSGSQQYF. CDR3 nucleotide sequence: TGTGCCAGCAGTCCTTCGGGGTCCCAGCAGTACTTC.

As DNA, the CDR3 is TGTGCCAGCAGCGCCCGGACAGGGGGCGACACCATATATTTT. Translating it yields CASSARTGGDTIYF. The V and J genes are TRBV7-2 and TRBJ1-3; 11 nucleotides agree with TRBD1. Germline values: CDR1 SGHTA, CDR2 FQGNSA. After removal of 5 bases from V and 8 bases from J, the junction contained 5 bases not matched to a gene. CDR3 length: 14 residues.

This sequence joins TRBV7-2 and TRBJ2-3, with D tentatively TRBD2 (7 bases). V was cut by 1 base and J by 6 bases, with 14 bases left in between. CDR3 length: 15 residues. Germline V CDR1 and CDR2: SGHTA, FQGNSA. DNA for the CDR3: TGTGCCAGCAGCTTAGTGGGGGGGGGCGGGGATACGCAGTATTTT. Translated, it gives CASSLVGGGGDTQYF.

The chain joins TRBV5-1 to TRBJ1-1; 9 positions agree with TRBD1. Losses at the gene ends were 0 bases for V and 6 bases for J; bases not matched to a gene: 3. Germline CDR1 reads SGHRS; CDR2 reads YFSETQ. The CDR3 has 14 amino acids. The CDR3 nucleotides are TGCGCCAGCAGCTTGGGGACAGGGGCGGCTGAAGCTTTCTTT. It translates to CASSLGTGAAEAFF.

The V and J genes are TRBV18 and TRBJ1-2, with 8 bases matching TRBD1. Trimming removed 0 bases from V and 7 bases from J; junction bases left unmatched: 7. Per the germline V gene, CDR1 is KGHSH and CDR2 is LQKENI. There are 15 residues in the CDR3. The CDR3 DNA follows: TGTGCCAGCTCACCACCGAGTACAGGGGGGACTGGCTACACCTTC. Its protein is CASSPPSTGGTGYTF. Together with reference TRBV18 and TRBJ1-2, the CDR3 gives the full variable domain: NAGVMQNPRHLVRRRGQEARLRCSPMKGHSHVYWYRQLPEEGLKFMVYLQKENIIDESGMPKERFSAEFPKEGPSILRIQQVVRGDSAAYFCASSPPSTGGTGYTFGSGTRLTVV.

The chain combines TRBV19 with TRBJ1-3; 7 bases are a match to TRBD1. Germline assignment: CDR1 LNHDA and CDR2 SQIVND (reference sequence). This CDR3 has 15 amino acids. V trimming: 4 bases; J trimming: 0 bases; junction bases outside the gene matches: 3. CDR3 nucleotides: TGTGCCAGTAGTAGCACAGGGGACTCTGGAAACACCATATATTTT. Amino acids: CASSSTGDSGNTIYF.

The rearrangement joins TRBV19 to TRBJ2-1, with a tentative D call TRBD2 (6 bases). The CDR3 covers 14 residues. CDR1 LNHDA and CDR2 SQIVND come from the germline V gene (reference sequence). V was pared by 3 bases and J by 2 bases, with 8 bases between. DNA for the CDR3: TGTGCCAGTAGTATCACTAGCCCCTACAATGAGCAGTTCTTC. Encoded protein: CASSITSPYNEQFF. The variable domain in full, with the rest retrieved from reference TRBV19 and TRBJ2-1, is DGGITQSPKYLFRKEGQNVTLSCEQNLNHDAMYWYRQDPGQGLRLIYYSQIVNDFQKGDIAEGYSVSREKKESFPLTVTSAQKNPTAFYLCASSITSPYNEQFFGPGTRLTVL.

This clone was seen a single time. This rearrangement joins TRBV9 to TRBJ1-1; unclear D gene. Germline CDR1 is SGDLS and CDR2 is YYNGEE. V was pared by 3 bases and J by 0 bases, with 12 bases between. CDR3 length equals 15 residues. The CDR3 DNA reads TGTGCCAGCAGCGCCACACGGAGCATGAACACTGAAGCTTTCTTT. Its translation is CASSATRSMNTEAFF.

Turning to this clone: Other DNA sequences within the sample encode an identical CDR3. The V call is TRBV5-1, the J call TRBJ2-5, with 13 bases matching TRBD2. The germline CDR1 and CDR2 sequences are SGHRS and YFSETQ. The V and J ends lost 0 bases and 2 bases, in that order; junction bases with no gene match: 1. The CDR3 loop spans 16 amino acids. CDR3 DNA: TGCGCCAGCAGCTTGGAACTAGCGGGGGGGCAAGAGACCCAGTACTTC. It specifies CASSLELAGGQETQYF. The full variable domain, rest sourced from reference TRBV5-1 and TRBJ2-5, is KAGVTQTPRYLIKTRGQQVTLSCSPISGHRSVSWYQQTPGQGLQFLFEYFSETQRNKGNFPGRFSGRQFSNSRSEMNVSTLELGDSALYLCASSLELAGGQETQYFGPGTRLLVL.

The rearrangement joins TRBV19 to TRBJ1-5, with no clear D. Germline CDR1 is LNHDA and CDR2 is SQIVND (reference sequence). V dropped 3 bases and J dropped 7 bases, with 19 bases sitting between them. The CDR3 loop spans 16 amino acids. The DNA of the CDR3 is TGTGCCAGTAGTATTTGGAGTCCGACGAGCATCCAGCCCCAGCATTTT. This sequence encodes CASSIWSPTSIQPQHF.

The gene calls are TRBV18 and TRBJ1-1; 7 nucleotides agree with TRBD1. Germline trimming cut 4 bases from V and 5 bases from J; bases unmatched to any gene: 13. Germline V CDR1 and CDR2: KGHSH, LQKENI. The CDR3 is 16 amino acids. The CDR3 DNA follows: TGTGCCAGCTCACGCGCCGGGACAGTCCTACTAACTGAAGCTTTCTTT. Encoded protein: CASSRAGTVLLTEAFF.

The DNA for the CDR3 is TGTGCCAGCAGTGACCTCCCGGGACAGGGTAAGAATGAGCAGTTCTTC. Translating it yields CASSDLPGQGKNEQFF. V and J are TRBV6-1 and TRBJ2-1, with TRBD1 matching 9 bases. In germline, CDR1 is MNHNS, CDR2 SASEGT. The trim removed 3 bases at V and 7 bases at J, leaving 10 bases unmatched. This CDR3 spans 16 amino acids.

This chain connects TRBV11-2 to TRBJ2-5; TRBD2 matches 9 bases. Germline-derived CDR1 and CDR2 are SGHAT and FQNNGV. The CDR3 length is 15 residues. V was clipped by 1 base and J by 4 bases; unmatched bases: 4. DNA of the CDR3: TGTGCCAGCAGCTTAGTGGTTAGCGGGGGAGAGACCCAGTACTTC. It specifies CASSLVVSGGETQYF.

CDR3 in amino acids: CASSFNAAAELFF. CDR3 sequence (DNA): TGCGCCAGCAGCTTCAACGCCGCGGCGGAGCTGTTTTTT. The V and J genes are TRBV5-1 and TRBJ2-2; D is ambiguous. Trimming removed 2 bases at V and 10 bases at J, with 12 bases between. CDR3 length: 13 residues. The V gene's germline CDR1 is SGHRS and CDR2 YFSETQ.

J is TRBJ1-6 and V is TRBV14; tentative D call: TRBD1 (5 bases). The germline V gene has CDR1 SGHDN and CDR2 FVKESK. V gave up 4 bases and J gave up 14 bases, with 12 bases separating them. The CDR3 spans 12 residues. In DNA form, the CDR3 reads TGTGCCAGCAGCCCCGTCGGGGGGACCCTCCACTTT. It translates to CASSPVGGTLHF.

The rearrangement joins TRBV3-1 (or the pseudogene TRBV3-2) to TRBJ2-5, with TRBD2 matching over 8 bases. The V gene's germline CDR1 is LGHDT and CDR2 YNNKEL (reference sequence). The V gene end was trimmed by 4 bases and the J gene end by 1 base; junction bases not matched to a gene: 5. CDR3 length: 15 amino acids. CDR3 coding DNA: TGTGCCAGCAGCCCCGCGGGGGGCCCCCAAGAGACCCAGTACTTC. Its protein is CASSPAGGPQETQYF.

The V and J genes are TRBV30 and TRBJ1-2; D is unclear. The CDR3 is 13 residues long. The ends were cut back, 0 bases at V and 8 bases at J, with 13 bases in the middle. Germline CDR1 GTSNPN, CDR2 SVGIG (reference sequence). CDR3 sequence reads: CAWSVGQAGGYTF. The CDR3 nucleotides are TGTGCCTGGAGTGTAGGGCAGGCGGGCGGCTACACCTTC. Full variable domain (outside the CDR3, taken from reference TRBV30 and TRBJ1-2): SQTIHQWPATLVQPVGSPLSLECTVEGTSNPNLYWYRQAAGRGLQLLFYSVGIGQISSEVPQNLSASRPQDRQFILSSKKLLLSDSGFYLCAWSVGQAGGYTFGSGTRLTVV.

This clone showed up just once. This sequence joins TRBV19 and TRBJ1-6; 7 bases line up with TRBD1. Germline CDR1 and CDR2: LNHDA and SQIVND (reference sequence). The CDR3 covers 14 residues. Germline trimming cut 5 bases from V and 9 bases from J; bases unmatched to any gene: 7. This chain's CDR3 is CASSDQGGFSPLHF. The CDR3 DNA follows: TGTGCCAGTAGTGACCAGGGGGGATTTTCACCCCTCCACTTT.

The chain employs TRBV15 and TRBJ2-1; TRBD1 might be the D (6 bases). The germline CDR1 and CDR2 sequences are LNHNV and YYDKDF (reference sequence). This CDR3 spans 17 amino acids. V was shortened by 3 bases and J by 7 bases, with 22 bases between the two germline ends. CDR3: CATSSTTGSQRGNEQFF. For the CDR3, the DNA is TGTGCCACCAGCAGTACCACAGGGAGTCAAAGAGGGAATGAGCAGTTCTTC.

The V gene is TRBV19, the J gene TRBJ1-1, with D maybe TRBD1 (6 bases). Germline V gives CDR1 LNHDA, CDR2 SQIVND (reference sequence). The V end was cut by 6 bases, the J end by 3 bases, with 8 bases between. This CDR3 is built from 12 residues. In nucleotides, the CDR3 is TGTGCCAGTAGGACAGGCTACACTGAAGCTTTCTTT. It translates to CASRTGYTEAFF.

This chain links TRBV19 with TRBJ1-5, with D perhaps TRBD1 (5 bases). V gave up 2 bases and J gave up 1 base, with 15 bases separating them. The germline V gene has CDR1 LNHDA and CDR2 SQIVND (reference sequence). CDR3 length equals 17 residues. Here the CDR3 reads CASSISAGRRSNQPQHF. The CDR3 DNA sequence: TGTGCCAGTAGTATATCAGCGGGGCGCCGAAGCAATCAGCCCCAGCATTTT.

The chain recombines TRBV5-4 with TRBJ2-5; D ambiguous. Germline CDR1 and CDR2: SGHNT and YYREEE (reference sequence). V shed 0 bases and J shed 2 bases, with 8 bases lying between them. This CDR3 is 14 amino acids long. This CDR3 reads CASSLVSTQETQYF. The CDR3 DNA follows: TGTGCCAGCAGCTTGGTGTCGACTCAAGAGACCCAGTACTTC.

The V call is TRBV7-3, the J call TRBJ2-3; TRBD1 matches 10 bases. CDR1 and CDR2 (germline): SGHTA, FQGTGA. The CDR3 contains 17 residues. With V trimmed by 1 base and J by 1 base, 5 bases remained unmatched. CDR3 coding DNA: TGTGCCAGCAGCTTAAGGGCCGGGACAGGGGGCACAGATACGCAGTATTTT. As protein: CASSLRAGTGGTDTQYF.

V usage is TRBV2 and J usage is TRBJ2-5; TRBD2 might be the D (6 bases). Looked up from germline, CDR1 is SNHLY and CDR2 is FYNNEI. The CDR3 has 12 amino acids. The germline V and J ends were trimmed by 6 bases and 7 bases, with 12 bases remaining between them. The CDR3 DNA reads TGTGCCAGCAGACGACTAGATGGGACCCAGTACTTC. Translated: CASRRLDGTQYF.

CDR3 loop: CASRKGEKLFF. DNA for the CDR3: TGTGCCAGTCGGAAGGGGGAAAAACTGTTTTTT. The J gene is TRBJ1-4, the V gene TRBV27, with a weak D call TRBD1 (5 bases). Germline V CDR1 and CDR2: MNHEY, SMNVEV (reference sequence). Trimming stripped 9 bases from V and 8 bases from J, with 10 bases between. CDR3 length equals 11 residues.

The V and J genes are TRBV6-5 and TRBJ1-1; 7 bases map to TRBD1. The ends lost 6 bases at V and 3 bases at J; junction bases unmatched: 7. This CDR3 is 14 amino acids long. Looked up from germline, CDR1 is MNHEY and CDR2 is SVGAGI. Written as DNA, the CDR3 is TGTGCCAGCAGGGCGACAGGGCGGGACACTGAAGCTTTCTTT. Its protein product is CASRATGRDTEAFF.

This sequence joins TRBV19 and TRBJ2-1; TRBD2 matches 13 bases. Per germline, CDR1 LNHDA and CDR2 SQIVND (reference sequence). Trimming took 7 bases from V and 0 from J; bases not matched to a gene: 6. This CDR3 has 17 residues. In DNA form, the CDR3 reads TGTGCCAGTACAGGACTAGCGGGGGTCAGCTCCTACAATGAGCAGTTCTTC. Amino acids: CASTGLAGVSSYNEQFF.

This chain uses TRBV5-4 with TRBJ2-7; no definite D call. V shed 4 bases and J shed 0 bases, with 5 bases lying between them. This CDR3 comprises 12 residues. Germline lookup yields CDR1 SGHNT and CDR2 YYREEE (reference sequence). The CDR3 nucleotides are TGTGCCAGCAGCCCCGGCTCCTACGAGCAGTACTTC. Protein sequence: CASSPGSYEQYF.